This TCR beta chain was identified during a study of CD8 T cells in ankylosing spondylitis. Study conclusions and caveats: In reactive arthritis synovial fluid and blood, some motif variants had been reported before. Blood of patients with ankylosing spondylitis appeared to be characterized by a TCR beta motif of several highly homologous variants. Significant enrichment of disease-linked clones was reportedly seen in matched ankylosing spondylitis synovial fluid. Within peripheral blood, clones linked to disease were CD8+ and relatively rare.

The CDR3 contains 15 residues. Per germline, CDR1 SEHNR and CDR2 FQNEAQ (reference sequence). Losses at the gene ends were 10 bases for V and 1 base for J; bases not matched to a gene: 12. In this sample, this clonotype turned up many times. Its antigen is undetermined. Using quantitative 5'-RACE with molecular barcodes, the authors made TCR beta libraries. TCRdb fed the 5' RACE reads into MiXCR, producing one record per CDR3 protein. The sample lists about 800,000 distinct CDR3 sequences, about 10% occurring once. The clonotype originates from a male donor with ankylosing spondylitis. This chain uses TRBV7-9 with TRBJ1-1; 7 bases map to TRBD1. Sequenced input: blood, either unsorted or a sorted T cell fraction (not recorded which). The CDR3 here is CATSKRQGKNTEAFF. CDR3 DNA sequence: TGTGCCACCTCAAAAAGACAGGGTAAGAACACTGAAGCTTTCTTT.